The 4 T cell receptor beta chains below come from one sample, sequenced in a study of blood T cell repertoires in COVID-19. The method was immunoSEQ multiplex PCR; TCRdb's version includes in-frame clones alone and lacks a portion of them. The top ten clones hold around 35% of a sample with roughly 38,000 clones, around 78% of them seen once. The sample consisted of peripheral blood. These receptor sequences come from a man between 60 and 75 years old with acute or convalescent COVID-19.

The J gene is TRBJ2-5, the V gene TRBV29-1; D is uncertain. Germline V gene sequence: CDR1 SQVTM, CDR2 ANQGSEA. CDR3 length: 11 residues. With 4 bases removed from V and 2 bases from J, the gap between germline ends came to 5 bases. CDR3 in amino acids: CSVALQETQYF. CDR3 DNA sequence: TGCAGCGTTGCCTTACAAGAGACCCAGTACTTC.

The chain joins TRBV29-1 to TRBJ1-2, with D maybe TRBD1 (5 bases). V lost 6 bases and J lost 0, with 20 bases in between. The germline V gene has CDR1 SQVTM and CDR2 ANQGSEA. This CDR3 comprises 16 residues. The CDR3 protein is CSVVDRAGFANYGYTF. The DNA of the CDR3 is TGCAGCGTGGTAGACAGAGCTGGGTTTGCTAACTATGGCTACACCTTC.

The chain carries TRBV5-1 and TRBJ1-3; TRBD1 matches at 8 bases. Germline trimming cut 0 bases from V and 4 bases from J; bases unmatched to any gene: 3. Germline assignment: CDR1 SGHRS and CDR2 YFSETQ. The CDR3 contains 15 residues. As DNA, the CDR3 is TGCGCCAGCAGCTTGGTGGCAGGGGGCGGAAACACCATATATTTT. Translating gives CASSLVAGGGNTIYF.

The chain has TRBV10-3 and TRBJ1-5; D unresolved. V gave up 4 bases and J gave up 3 bases, with 10 bases separating them. Germline loops: CDR1 ENHRY, CDR2 SYGVKD. The CDR3 has 14 amino acids. DNA of the CDR3: TGTGCCATCAGTGGAGGGATCCCCAATCAGCCCCAGCATTTT. Its protein is CAISGGIPNQPQHF.